These T cell receptor beta chains were read from a single sample in a study of OX40 agonist ivuxolimab in advanced cancers. Repertoires were generated with immunoSEQ multiplex PCR, while TCRdb's copy carries only in-frame clones and drops some. Here the sample spans about 59,000 clones, around 86% being singletons. Sequenced material: CD4+ or CD8+ T cells sorted from blood, taken in a trial of the OX40 agonist ivuxolimab. These receptors were taken from an adult with an advanced solid tumor such as melanoma, head and neck, liver or kidney cancer. The conserved cysteine and the conserved F or W are not part of the CDR3 here.

V: TRBV19; J: TRBJ2-5; CDR3: ASSIRQGVQETQY
V: TRBV11-2; J: TRBJ2-3; CDR3: ASSPPNGGQMGTQY
V: TRBV6-5; J: TRBJ2-7; CDR3: ASSLQEEREQY
V: TRBV9; J: TRBJ2-1; CDR3: ASSVELAGVYEQF
V: TRBV30; J: TRBJ2-3; CDR3: AWSQDRSGGDTQY
V: TRBV6-5; J: TRBJ2-7; CDR3: ASQGPMSEQY
V: TRBV18; J: TRBJ1-1; CDR3: ASSPPGGSTEAF
V: TRBV4-1; J: TRBJ2-1; CDR3: ASSQPQGAFFSSYNEQF
V: TRBV19; J: TRBJ2-7; CDR3: ASSKYRGPLYEQY
V: TRBV7-2; J: TRBJ1-2; CDR3: ASSFSPGLNYGYT
V: TRBV19; J: TRBJ2-7; CDR3: ASSIGFPYEQY
V: TRBV18; J: TRBJ2-2; CDR3: ASSPSEVTGELF
V: TRBV7-9; J: TRBJ2-5; CDR3: ASSSLTGTSQY